The clone carrying this T cell receptor (beta chain) was seen more than once but under ten times. This sample is drawn from a study of post-analysis software for immune sequencing data. The TCR beta cDNA libraries contained unique molecular identifiers. TCRdb ran MiXCR on the PCR reads and lists one entry per CDR3 protein. This table has about 430,000 distinct CDR3 sequences, roughly 38% appearing once. The source is a girl aged 2 to 10 with multiple sclerosis. The sample taken for sequencing was blood.

The CDR3 loop reads CSASQASSYNEQFF. CDR3 in DNA: TGCAGTGCTAGTCAGGCCAGCTCCTACAATGAGCAGTTCTTC. This chain joins TRBV20-1 and TRBJ2-1; D remains ambiguous. CDR3 size: 14 residues. V was trimmed by 3 bases and J by 0 bases, leaving 9 bases between them. CDR1 and CDR2 from the germline V gene are DFQATT and SNEGSKA (reference sequence).